The 6 T cell receptor beta chains given below trace back to one sample, sequenced in a study of cytomegalovirus exposure and HLA in healthy donors. The PCR had 60 Vbeta and 13 Jbeta primers. Method: immunoSEQ multiplex PCR; TCRdb's copy keeps in-frame clones and lacks some. Here the sample table reports about 160,000 clones. Specimen: PBMCs. These receptors all stem from a woman aged 55 to 70 in good health and CMV-seronegative.

The chain is built from TRBV7-9 and TRBJ1-2; D not certain. V lost 5 bases to trimming and J lost 6 bases, with 13 bases between them. Germline V CDR1 and CDR2: SEHNR, FQNEAQ (reference sequence). The CDR3 extends over 13 amino acids. The CDR3 protein is CASSLSNTDGYTF. The CDR3 DNA follows: TGTGCCAGCAGCCTATCCAATACCGATGGCTACACCTTC.

The rearrangement uses TRBV15 and TRBJ1-2; unclear D gene. V lost 0 bases and J 5 bases, leaving 10 bases between the germline ends. Germline CDR1 reads LNHNV; CDR2 reads YYDKDF (reference sequence). This CDR3 contains 14 residues. The CDR3 coding sequence is TGTGCCACCAGCAGAGATGCAAGACAATATGGCTACACCTTC. Translation: CATSRDARQYGYTF.

This chain connects TRBV5-1 to TRBJ2-7, with 8 positions matching TRBD2. This CDR3 is 15 amino acids long. Germline V CDR1 and CDR2: SGHRS, YFSETQ. The ends lost 3 bases at V and 0 bases at J; junction bases unmatched: 5. The CDR3 spells CASSSGGGRSYEQYF. The CDR3 nucleotides are TGCGCCAGCAGCTCCGGGGGGGGCCGCTCCTACGAGCAGTACTTC.

The chain joins TRBV6-1 to TRBJ2-2, with 13 bases lining up with TRBD2. The CDR3 covers 16 residues. V lost 4 bases and J lost 4; bases outside the gene matches: 3. Germline-derived CDR1 and CDR2 are MNHNS and SASEGT. The CDR3 DNA follows: TGTGCCAGCAGTGCGGGACTAGCGGGGAGCACCGGGGAGCTGTTTTTT. Its translation: CASSAGLAGSTGELFF.

The chain has TRBV19 and TRBJ1-2, with 8 nucleotides matching TRBD1. Germline values: CDR1 LNHDA, CDR2 SQIVND (reference sequence). CDR3 length: 15 residues. V shed 5 bases and J 3 bases; nucleotides not matched to a gene: 8. The CDR3 DNA is TGTGCCAGTAGTCTAAGCCAGGGGGCTGACTATGGCTACACCTTC. Translation: CASSLSQGADYGYTF.

The genes are TRBV9 and TRBJ2-5; D remains unclear. V shed 0 bases and J shed 1 base, with 7 bases lying between them. Per germline, CDR1 SGDLS and CDR2 YYNGEE. This CDR3 is built from 14 residues. CDR3 protein: CASSVETSQETQYF. The DNA for the CDR3 is TGTGCCAGCAGCGTAGAGACAAGCCAAGAGACCCAGTACTTC.